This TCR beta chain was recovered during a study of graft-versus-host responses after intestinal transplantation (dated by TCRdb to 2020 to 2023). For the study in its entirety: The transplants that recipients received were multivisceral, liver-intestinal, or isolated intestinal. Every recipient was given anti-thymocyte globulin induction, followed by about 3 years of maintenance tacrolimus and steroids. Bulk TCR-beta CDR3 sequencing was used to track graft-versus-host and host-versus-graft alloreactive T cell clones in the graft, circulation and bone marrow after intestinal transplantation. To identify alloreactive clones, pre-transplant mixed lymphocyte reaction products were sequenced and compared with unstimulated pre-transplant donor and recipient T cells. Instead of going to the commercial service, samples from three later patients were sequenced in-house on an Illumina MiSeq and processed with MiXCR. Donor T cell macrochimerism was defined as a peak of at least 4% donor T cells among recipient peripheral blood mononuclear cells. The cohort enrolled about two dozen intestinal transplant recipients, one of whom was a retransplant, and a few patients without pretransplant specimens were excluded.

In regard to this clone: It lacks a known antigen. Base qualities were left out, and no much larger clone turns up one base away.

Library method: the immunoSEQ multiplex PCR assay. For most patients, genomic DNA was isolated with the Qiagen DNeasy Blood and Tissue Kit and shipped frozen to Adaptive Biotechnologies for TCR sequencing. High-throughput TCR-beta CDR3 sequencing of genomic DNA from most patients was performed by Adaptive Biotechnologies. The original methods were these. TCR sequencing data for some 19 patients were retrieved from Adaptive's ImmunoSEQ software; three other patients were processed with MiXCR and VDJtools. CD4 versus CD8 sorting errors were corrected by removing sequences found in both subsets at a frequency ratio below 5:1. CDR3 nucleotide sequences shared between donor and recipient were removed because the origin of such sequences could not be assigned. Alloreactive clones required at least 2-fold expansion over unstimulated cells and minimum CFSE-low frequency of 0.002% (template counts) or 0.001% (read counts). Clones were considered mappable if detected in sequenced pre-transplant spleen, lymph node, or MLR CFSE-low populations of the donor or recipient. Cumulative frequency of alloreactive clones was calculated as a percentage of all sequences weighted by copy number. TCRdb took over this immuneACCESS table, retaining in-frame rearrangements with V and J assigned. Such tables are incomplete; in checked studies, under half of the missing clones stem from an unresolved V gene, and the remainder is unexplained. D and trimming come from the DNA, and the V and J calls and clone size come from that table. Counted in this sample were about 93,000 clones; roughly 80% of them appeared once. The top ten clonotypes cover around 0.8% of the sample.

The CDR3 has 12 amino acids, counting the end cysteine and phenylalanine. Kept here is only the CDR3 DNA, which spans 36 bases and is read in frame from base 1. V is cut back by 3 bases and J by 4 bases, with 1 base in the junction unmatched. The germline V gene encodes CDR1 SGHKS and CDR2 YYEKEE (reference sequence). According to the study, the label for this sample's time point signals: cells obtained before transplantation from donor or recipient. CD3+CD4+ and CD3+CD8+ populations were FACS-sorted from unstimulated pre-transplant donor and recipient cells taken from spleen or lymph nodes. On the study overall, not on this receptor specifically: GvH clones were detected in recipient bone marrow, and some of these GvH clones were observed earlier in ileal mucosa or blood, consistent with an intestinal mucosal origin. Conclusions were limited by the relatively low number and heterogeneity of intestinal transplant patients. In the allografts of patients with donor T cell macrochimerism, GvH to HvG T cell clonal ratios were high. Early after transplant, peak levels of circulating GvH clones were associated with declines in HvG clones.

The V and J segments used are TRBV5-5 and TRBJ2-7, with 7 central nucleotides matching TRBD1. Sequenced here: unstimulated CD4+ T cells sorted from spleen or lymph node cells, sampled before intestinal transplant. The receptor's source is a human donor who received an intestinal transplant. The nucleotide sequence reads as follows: TGTGCCAGCAGCTGGGGACAGTACGAGCAGTACTTC. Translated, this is CASSWGQYEQYF.